This is a list of T cell receptor beta chains from one sample in a study of blood T cell repertoires in COVID-19. The data were produced by immunoSEQ multiplex PCR, yet TCRdb's version contains in-frame clones alone and is incomplete. The sample consists of about 100,000 clones, roughly 90% of them appearing once. The sequencing input was peripheral blood. The receptors derive from a man in his sixties with acute or convalescent COVID-19. Both conserved end residues are part of each CDR3. Each record gives: J gene, D gene, V gene, clone size, CDR3 DNA, CDR3 protein. D genes are given only for firm matches. Some rows mark clone size as missing; the rest say once, few, many or name a class of expanded clone.

j_call: TRBJ2-5; d_call: TRBD2; v_call: TRBV10-1; clone_size: NA; cdr3_nt: TGCGCCAGCAGTGACCGGGCGGGAGGGATGGAGACCCAGTACTTC; cdr3_aa: CASSDRAGGMETQYF
j_call: TRBJ2-1; d_call: NA; v_call: TRBV9; clone_size: NA; cdr3_nt: TGTGCCAGCAGCGTTCTGGCGGGATGGTACAATGAGCAGTTCTTC; cdr3_aa: CASSVLAGWYNEQFF
j_call: TRBJ2-1; d_call: NA; v_call: TRBV12-5; clone_size: NA; cdr3_nt: TGTGCTAGTGGTCTGGGGACTGGGCACTCCTACAATGAGCAGTTCTTC; cdr3_aa: CASGLGTGHSYNEQFF
j_call: TRBJ2-6; d_call: TRBD1; v_call: TRBV5-1; clone_size: NA; cdr3_nt: TGCGCCAGCAGCTTGGGTATGGACAGGGTCACTGGGGCCAACGTCCTGACTTTC; cdr3_aa: CASSLGMDRVTGANVLTF
j_call: TRBJ2-5; d_call: TRBD2; v_call: TRBV5-1; clone_size: NA; cdr3_nt: TGCGCCAGCAGCTTGGATCTAGCGGGCCAAATTGGCGAAGAGACCCAGTACTTC; cdr3_aa: CASSLDLAGQIGEETQYF
j_call: TRBJ1-1; d_call: NA; v_call: TRBV2; clone_size: NA; cdr3_nt: TGTGCCAGCAGAAACAGGGACATGAACACTGAAGCTTTCTTT; cdr3_aa: CASRNRDMNTEAFF
j_call: TRBJ2-3; d_call: NA; v_call: TRBV5-8; clone_size: NA; cdr3_nt: TGTGCCAGCAGCTTTGGTTTAGCGTCCGCAGATACGCAGTATTTT; cdr3_aa: CASSFGLASADTQYF
j_call: TRBJ1-5; d_call: NA; v_call: TRBV10-3; clone_size: NA; cdr3_nt: TGTGCCATCAGCGAGACAGCCCCCCAGCCCCAGCATTTT; cdr3_aa: CAISETAPQPQHF
j_call: TRBJ1-2; d_call: TRBD1; v_call: TRBV3-1/TRBV3-2; clone_size: NA; cdr3_nt: TGTGCCAGCAGCCAAGGGGGACAGGTATTTTATGGCTACACCTTC; cdr3_aa: CASSQGGQVFYGYTF
j_call: TRBJ2-3; d_call: NA; v_call: TRBV6-4; clone_size: NA; cdr3_nt: TGTGCCAGCAGTTCCGGGACATTCACAGATACGCAGTATTTT; cdr3_aa: CASSSGTFTDTQYF
j_call: TRBJ1-2; d_call: TRBD1; v_call: TRBV6-5; clone_size: NA; cdr3_nt: TGTGCCAGCCGGACAGGGGCATATGGCTACACCTTC; cdr3_aa: CASRTGAYGYTF
j_call: TRBJ2-3; d_call: NA; v_call: TRBV21-1; clone_size: once; cdr3_nt: TGTGCCAGCAGCACGCCCAGGGAAGATACGCAGTATTTT; cdr3_aa: CASSTPREDTQYF
j_call: TRBJ2-7; d_call: TRBD2; v_call: TRBV7-9; clone_size: NA; cdr3_nt: TGTGCCAGCAGCTCGGTCGGGGGTAGCGGGAGTCGATACTACGAGCAGTACTTC; cdr3_aa: CASSSVGGSGSRYYEQYF
j_call: TRBJ1-1; d_call: NA; v_call: TRBV5-4; clone_size: once; cdr3_nt: TGTGCCAGCGCCTCAGGGGTATTTACTGAAGCTTTCTTT; cdr3_aa: CASASGVFTEAFF
j_call: TRBJ1-5; d_call: TRBD1; v_call: TRBV19; clone_size: NA; cdr3_nt: TGTGCCAGTAGTTCCAGGGGGAGAGATCAGCCCCAGCATTTT; cdr3_aa: CASSSRGRDQPQHF
j_call: TRBJ1-1; d_call: NA; v_call: TRBV28; clone_size: NA; cdr3_nt: TGTGCCAGTTCGCGCGGCCTGAACACTGAAGCTTTCTTT; cdr3_aa: CASSRGLNTEAFF
j_call: TRBJ1-2; d_call: TRBD1; v_call: TRBV7-9; clone_size: few; cdr3_nt: TGTGCCAGCAGCCGGTCCGAGACAGGGATTAACTATGGCTACACCTTC; cdr3_aa: CASSRSETGINYGYTF
j_call: TRBJ2-2; d_call: TRBD2; v_call: TRBV4-1; clone_size: NA; cdr3_nt: TGCGCCAGCAGCCAAGTCCGGGGACTAGCGGGACGAACCGGGGAGCTGTTTTTT; cdr3_aa: CASSQVRGLAGRTGELFF
j_call: TRBJ1-6; d_call: TRBD1; v_call: TRBV6-4; clone_size: NA; cdr3_nt: TGTGCCAGCAGTACAAGTCGCGACAGGGGGATTAGGATTAATTCACCCCTCCACTTT; cdr3_aa: CASSTSRDRGIRINSPLHF
j_call: TRBJ1-1; d_call: NA; v_call: TRBV6-1; clone_size: NA; cdr3_nt: TGTGCCAGCAGTGACACAGTTATAAATAGTGAAGCTTTCTTT; cdr3_aa: CASSDTVINSEAFF
j_call: TRBJ1-1; d_call: TRBD1; v_call: TRBV28; clone_size: NA; cdr3_nt: TGTGCCAGCAAAGGGGGCCCCCCCACTGAAGCTTTCTTT; cdr3_aa: CASKGGPPTEAFF
j_call: TRBJ1-4; d_call: TRBD1; v_call: TRBV2; clone_size: NA; cdr3_nt: TGTGCCAGCAAGGTGGACAGGGGGCTTGAAAAACTGTTTTTT; cdr3_aa: CASKVDRGLEKLFF
j_call: TRBJ1-1; d_call: NA; v_call: TRBV28; clone_size: NA; cdr3_nt: TGTGCCAGCGGACAGCGGGGGGCGCGTACTGAAGCTTTCTTT; cdr3_aa: CASGQRGARTEAFF
j_call: TRBJ2-3; d_call: TRBD2; v_call: TRBV29-1; clone_size: NA; cdr3_nt: TGCAGCGTTGGGGGGGCTAGCGGGATCCCAGATACGCAGTATTTT; cdr3_aa: CSVGGASGIPDTQYF
j_call: TRBJ2-1; d_call: NA; v_call: TRBV2; clone_size: once; cdr3_nt: TGTGCCAGCAGTGCCCAACTATCAAACAATGAGCAGTTCTTC; cdr3_aa: CASSAQLSNNEQFF
j_call: TRBJ2-5; d_call: NA; v_call: TRBV28; clone_size: NA; cdr3_nt: TGTGCCAGCAGCTTAGCGCCTTATAGGGGCCAGGAGACCCAGTACTTC; cdr3_aa: CASSLAPYRGQETQYF
j_call: TRBJ1-3; d_call: NA; v_call: TRBV25-1; clone_size: NA; cdr3_nt: TGTGCCAGCAGTGGGGGGGGGCAAAACACCATATATTTT; cdr3_aa: CASSGGGQNTIYF
j_call: TRBJ1-5; d_call: NA; v_call: TRBV7-2; clone_size: few; cdr3_nt: TGTGCCAGCAGCCAGGGTATCGGCAATCAGCCCCAGCATTTT; cdr3_aa: CASSQGIGNQPQHF
j_call: TRBJ2-2; d_call: NA; v_call: TRBV6-5; clone_size: NA; cdr3_nt: TGTGCCAGCACTAGGACAAGGCCCGTCACCGGGGAGCTGTTTTTT; cdr3_aa: CASTRTRPVTGELFF
j_call: TRBJ2-4; d_call: NA; v_call: TRBV3-1/TRBV3-2; clone_size: NA; cdr3_nt: TGTGCCAGCAGCCAAGACAGCGGGCTAAACATTCAGTACTTC; cdr3_aa: CASSQDSGLNIQYF
j_call: TRBJ2-3; d_call: TRBD2; v_call: TRBV7-3; clone_size: NA; cdr3_nt: TGTGCCAGCAGCTCTTGGACTAGCGGGAGCCCTAGCACAGATACGCAGTATTTT; cdr3_aa: CASSSWTSGSPSTDTQYF